A single sample gave rise to the 22 T cell receptor beta chains below, sequenced in a study of blood T cell repertoires in COVID-19. The method was immunoSEQ multiplex PCR; TCRdb's version includes in-frame clones alone and lacks a portion of them. The top ten hold approximately 2.9% of the sample, which has 150,000 to 200,000 clones, 85% to 90% seen once. Specimen: peripheral blood. Every receptor here comes from a woman in her 30s with active or convalescent COVID-19.

This clone was observed a single time. J is TRBJ1-1 and V is TRBV5-1, with D perhaps matching TRBD1 (6 bases). The V gene's germline CDR1 is SGHRS and CDR2 YFSETQ. Trimming shortened V by 2 bases and J by 0 bases, and 14 bases separated the two germline ends. This CDR3 has 16 amino acids. The CDR3 region is CASSFAGGLVNTEAFF. CDR3 coding DNA: TGCGCCAGCAGCTTTGCGGGGGGGCTGGTGAACACTGAAGCTTTCTTT.

The chain uses TRBV6-5 and TRBJ2-5; no definite D call. CDR3 length equals 11 residues. V dropped 7 bases and J dropped 4 bases, with 7 bases sitting between them. CDR1 and CDR2 from the germline V gene are MNHEY and SVGAGI. In DNA, the CDR3 is TGTGCCAGCAAGCGAGGAGAGACCCAGTACTTC. It is translated as CASKRGETQYF.

V gene TRBV5-6 combines with J gene TRBJ2-7, with 8 bases fitting TRBD2. The ends lost 2 bases at V and 4 bases at J; junction bases unmatched: 5. This CDR3 spans 14 amino acids. Germline-derived CDR1 and CDR2 are SGHDT and YYEEEE. CDR3 sequence: CASSFQTSVYEQYF. CDR3 DNA: TGTGCCAGCAGCTTCCAGACTAGCGTTTACGAGCAGTACTTC.

This clone was counted a single time. V and J are TRBV7-9 and TRBJ1-2; 7 nucleotides match TRBD1. Germline V lookup: CDR1 SEHNR, CDR2 FQNEAQ (reference sequence). V lost 1 base to trimming and J lost 4 bases; unmatched junction nucleotides: 3. CDR3 length: 14 residues. In DNA, the CDR3 is TGTGCCAGCAGCTTAGGGGACAGTAGCTATGGCTACACCTTC. Protein: CASSLGDSSYGYTF.

In its sample, this clone was seen a few times. V usage is TRBV5-4 and J usage is TRBJ1-1, with D possibly matching TRBD1 (6 bases). This CDR3 has 13 residues. With 4 bases removed from V and 1 base from J, the gap between germline ends came to 8 bases. The germline gives CDR1 SGHNT, CDR2 YYREEE (reference sequence). As DNA, the CDR3 is TGTGCCAGCAGCCGGGACAAGAACACTGAAGCTTTCTTT. Protein: CASSRDKNTEAFF. Filled out from reference TRBV5-4 and TRBJ1-1, the complete variable domain reads ETGVTQSPTHLIKTRGQQVTLRCSSQSGHNTVSWYQQALGQGPQFIFQYYREEENGRGNFPPRFSGLQFPNYSSELNVNALELDDSALYLCASSRDKNTEAFFGQGTRLTVV.

The J gene is TRBJ2-2, the V gene TRBV4-2; a possible D gene is TRBD2 (5 bases). V gave up 4 bases and J gave up 5 bases, with 8 bases separating them. Germline CDR1 is LGHNA and CDR2 is YNFKEQ. The CDR3 spans 13 residues. The CDR3 spells CASSLGDTGELFF. The CDR3 DNA reads as TGTGCCAGCAGCCTCGGGGATACCGGGGAGCTGTTTTTT.

The J gene is TRBJ2-7, the V gene TRBV11-2, with D hard to call. From germline, CDR1 is SGHAT and CDR2 FQNNGV. Trimming removed 5 bases from V and 3 bases from J, with 8 bases in between. The CDR3 is made up of 12 amino acids. CDR3 DNA: TGTGCCAGCAGCCTCGCGAACTACGAGCAGTACTTC. Residues: CASSLANYEQYF.

The rearrangement joins TRBV5-1 to TRBJ1-4; D is uncertain. The CDR3 runs 14 residues. V was cut by 0 bases and J by 7 bases, with 10 bases left in between. Looked up from germline, CDR1 is SGHRS and CDR2 is YFSETQ. CDR3 nucleotide sequence: TGCGCCAGCAGCTTGGGGCAGCGAGGTGAAAAACTGTTTTTT. Translation gives CASSLGQRGEKLFF.

V usage is TRBV30 and J usage is TRBJ1-3, with D possibly being TRBD1 (5 bases). V shed 1 base and J shed 0 bases, with 7 bases lying between them. The CDR3 runs 14 residues. CDR1 and CDR2 from the germline V gene are GTSNPN and SVGIG (reference sequence). DNA of the CDR3: TGTGCCTGGAGTGGGGGCTACTCTGGAAACACCATATATTTT. Translating it yields CAWSGGYSGNTIYF.

The V call is TRBV19, the J call TRBJ1-2; TRBD1 agrees at 12 bases. V shed 3 bases and J 8 bases; nucleotides not matched to a gene: 10. Germline V gene data show CDR1 as LNHDA and CDR2 as SQIVND (reference sequence). The CDR3 has 16 residues. DNA of the CDR3: TGTGCCAGTAGTATCGACGGGGGACAGGGGGCGCGCGGCTACACCTTC. This gives the protein CASSIDGGQGARGYTF.

By sample share, this clone is medium-sized (0.01 to 0.1%). The chain is built from TRBV21-1 and TRBJ2-7; the DNA was not compared with TRBD1, the D call given in the table. TRBV21-1 is a documented pseudogene. The CDR3 loop spans 14 amino acids. The CDR3 DNA follows: TGTGCCAGCCTTTTGGGACAGCCTAGCTACGAGCAGTACTTC. This sequence encodes CASLLGQPSYEQYF.

This chain joins TRBV2 and TRBJ2-1, with a weak D call TRBD1 (5 bases). The CDR3 is 16 residues long. The germline V gene has CDR1 SNHLY and CDR2 FYNNEI. Trimming cost V 2 bases and J 1 base, with 12 bases left between them. CDR3 loop: CASSERQIPSYNEQFF. CDR3 nucleotides: TGTGCCAGCAGTGAACGACAGATCCCATCCTACAATGAGCAGTTCTTC.

J is TRBJ2-2 and V is TRBV6-5, with a weak D call TRBD2 (5 bases). The CDR3 sequence is 13 residues long. Germline CDR1 MNHEY, CDR2 SVGAGI. V lost 7 bases and J lost 5, with 11 bases in between. The CDR3 DNA reads TGTGCCAGCACGCGGCCGGGAACCGGGGAGCTGTTTTTT. This codes for CASTRPGTGELFF.

The chain is built from TRBV10-3 and TRBJ2-2, with D hard to call. With 2 bases removed from V and 5 bases from J, the gap between germline ends came to 6 bases. From germline, CDR1 is ENHRY and CDR2 SYGVKD. The CDR3 loop spans 13 amino acids. CDR3 in amino acids: CAISEEKTGELFF. The CDR3 DNA reads as TGTGCCATCAGTGAGGAGAAAACCGGGGAGCTGTTTTTT.

The V and J genes are TRBV5-1 and TRBJ2-1; TRBD1 matches 7 bases. The CDR3 loop spans 17 amino acids. Looked up from germline, CDR1 is SGHRS and CDR2 is YFSETQ. The junction had 11 bases not matched to a gene; V was cut back by 1 base and J by 4 bases. CDR3: CASSLYSGTENYNEQFF. In DNA form, the CDR3 reads TGCGCCAGCAGCTTGTATTCGGGGACAGAAAATTACAATGAGCAGTTCTTC.

V gene TRBV20-1 combines with J gene TRBJ2-7; 12 bases map to TRBD1. V lost 3 bases and J lost 2; bases outside the gene matches: 5. The CDR3 extends over 15 amino acids. Germline lookup yields CDR1 DFQATT and CDR2 SNEGSKA (reference sequence). The CDR3 bases are TGCAGTGCTAGTCACGGGACAGGGGGCACCTACGAGCAGTACTTC. This encodes CSASHGTGGTYEQYF.

The chain joins TRBV11-2 to TRBJ2-2, with TRBD2 matching 7 bases. The CDR3 consists of 17 residues. Trimming removed 5 bases from V and 0 bases from J; junction bases left unmatched: 9. Germline-derived CDR1 and CDR2 are SGHAT and FQNNGV. CDR3 in DNA: TGTGCCAGCAGCGGAACGGGACTACCGGCGAACACCGGGGAGCTGTTTTTT. This codes for CASSGTGLPANTGELFF.

The rearrangement uses TRBV7-2 and TRBJ2-5, with D perhaps matching TRBD2 (6 bases). V was pared by 4 bases and J by 5 bases, with 17 bases between. CDR3 length: 15 residues. Germline lookup yields CDR1 SGHTA and CDR2 FQGNSA. CDR3 coding DNA: TGTGCCAGCAGCTACGCGGGACTCATGAGGGAGACCCAGTACTTC. Its protein product is CASSYAGLMRETQYF.

The chain employs TRBV4-1 and TRBJ1-6; D is uncertain. CDR1 and CDR2 from the germline V gene are MGHRA and YSYEKL. The CDR3 is 13 amino acids. Trimming left V 2 bases short and J 16 bases short, with 15 bases between. CDR3: CASSQLGTGRLHF. The CDR3 nucleotides read TGCGCCAGCAGCCAACTCGGAACGGGGAGGCTCCACTTT.

The CDR3 DNA follows: TGTGCCAGCTCACCAAGCGGAGCTAACTATGGCTACACCTTC. It codes for CASSPSGANYGYTF. The J gene is TRBJ1-2, the V gene TRBV18; D uncertain. Trimming stripped 2 bases from V and 0 bases from J, with 7 bases between. Per germline, CDR1 KGHSH and CDR2 LQKENI. The CDR3 is 14 residues long. The full variable domain, in which reference TRBV18 and TRBJ1-2 provide the parts outside the CDR3, is NAGVMQNPRHLVRRRGQEARLRCSPMKGHSHVYWYRQLPEEGLKFMVYLQKENIIDESGMPKERFSAEFPKEGPSILRIQQVVRGDSAAYFCASSPSGANYGYTFGSGTRLTVV.

The chain uses TRBV6-4 and TRBJ2-1; TRBD2 matches 11 bases. The CDR3 is 17 amino acids. From germline, CDR1 is MRHNA and CDR2 SNTAGT. The J segment lost 6 bases and the V segment lost 0 bases, leaving 7 bases of the junction unmatched. This CDR3 reads CASSDSPGTSGFNEQFF. CDR3 nucleotides: TGTGCCAGCAGTGACTCCCCCGGGACTAGCGGATTCAATGAGCAGTTCTTC.

The chain is built from TRBV19 and TRBJ1-1; TRBD1 aligns across 8 bases. After removal of 5 bases from V and 0 bases from J, the junction contained 11 bases not matched to a gene. The CDR3 sequence is 17 residues long. The V gene's germline CDR1 is LNHDA and CDR2 SQIVND (reference sequence). CDR3 residues: CASSFLRDRSMNTEAFF. The CDR3 DNA follows: TGTGCCAGTAGTTTTCTCCGGGACAGGAGCATGAACACTGAAGCTTTCTTT.